A selection of T cell receptor beta chains follows, all from one sample in a study of cytomegalovirus exposure and HLA in healthy donors. Using immunoSEQ multiplex PCR, the repertoire was profiled, and TCRdb retains in-frame clones only, with some absent. The sample has 85,000 to 130,000 clones, 75% to 85% seen once. Sequencing input: PBMCs. The source of these receptors is a woman aged 18-29 years in good health and CMV-seronegative. The CDR3 runs from the conserved cysteine through the conserved F or W. D genes are given only for firm matches.

v_gene,j_gene,d_gene,CDR3aa
TRBV30,TRBJ1-2,TRBD1,CAWNGGTGGPNYGYTF
TRBV7-9,TRBJ2-1,TRBD2,CASSSRGGEQFF
TRBV29-1,TRBJ2-1,-,CSAEPGHTYNEQFF
TRBV11-3,TRBJ2-5,TRBD1,CASSRTGRETQYF
TRBV4-3,TRBJ2-3,-,CASSQERQGGDTQYF
TRBV28,TRBJ1-5,TRBD1,CASSLRGRGQHQPQHF
TRBV7-8,TRBJ2-3,TRBD2,CASSLWRGGRKSTDTQYF
TRBV6-5,TRBJ2-7,-,CASSPYRAGVHEQYF
TRBV7-2,TRBJ2-2,TRBD2,CASSFVRGGTGELFF
TRBV5-5,TRBJ2-5,-,CASSLTGSRETQYF
TRBV7-2,TRBJ2-3,TRBD1,CASSLRTGTGSTDTQYF
TRBV7-2,TRBJ2-5,TRBD2,CASSGSGGTQETQYF
TRBV28,TRBJ2-2,TRBD1,CASSPDRELSTGELFF
TRBV7-2,TRBJ1-2,-,CASSYPRELVDLANYGYTF